This T cell receptor beta chain was profiled in a study of vaccination and CD4 T cells after COVID-19 (dated 2022 in TCRdb). For context, the study as a whole: The convalescent cohort included six males and four females, with two Hispanic individuals, seven Caucasians, two Asians and one multiracial person. The cultures were stimulated with overlapping spike peptide pools from SARS-CoV-2 and from the common cold coronaviruses HCoV-NL63, HCoV-OC43 and HCoV-229E. In approximately eleven COVID-19 convalescent patients and a handful of infection-naive healthy vaccine recipients, the spike-specific CD4+ TCR repertoire before mRNA vaccination was compared with the repertoire after mRNA vaccination. Post-COVID blood samples were collected from convalescent patients a median of roughly 100 days after diagnosis, with a range of roughly 35 to 161 days. Participants got two doses of the Pfizer-BioNTech BNT162b2 vaccine (n=8) or two doses of the Moderna mRNA-1273 vaccine (n=2). The time from the second vaccine dose to post-vaccine blood sampling had a median of roughly 70 days and ranged from roughly 13 to 241 days. Memory CD4+ T cell crossreactivity between SARS-CoV-2 and common cold coronavirus spike proteins was assessed at the TCR clonotype level in an earlier paper using these donors. Control cultures received a CEFX viral epitope pool as the positive control, an HIV-1 Nef peptide pool as the negative control, or no peptide. The full study reports these points: Of the vaccine-specific clones in convalescent patients, 304 of 307, or nearly all, reacted only to SARS-CoV-2 spike and did not cross-react with common cold coronaviruses. Relatively few convalescent patients were included in the study, and early timepoints after natural infection were not analyzed. Among convalescent patients, a median roughly 90% of the SARS-CoV-2-reactive clones seen after vaccination appeared only after vaccination, which suggests priming specific to the vaccine. An increase in the median number of SARS-CoV-2-reactive clonotypes from 20 to 25 after infection to roughly 38 after vaccination was observed, but the change was not found to be significant.

What this sample's treatment or condition label stands for: approximately 10-day PBMC culture with coronavirus spike peptide pools or control peptides (ViraFEST assay). CD4+ T cells from unexposed donors were collected before the COVID-19 pandemic (2011-2018). To expand antigen-specific T cells with peptide pools and then pick out the expanded clonotypes through TCR sequencing, the study relied on the ViraFEST assay. Each well held two million PBMCs cultured with roughly 9.2 ug/ml peptide pools in IMDM containing approximately 5% human AB serum and around 9 IU/ml IL-2. On days 3 and 7, half of the culture medium was replaced with fresh IL-2-containing medium. After around 11 days of culture, CD4+ T cells were isolated by negative selection using the EasySep CD4+ T cell isolation kit. As cell numbers permitted, CD4+ T cells from unexposed donors were tested for reactivity to SARS-CoV-2 S and N and to four common cold coronavirus spike pools. PBMCs were separated from whole blood using Ficoll-Paque Plus gradient centrifugation and then either used fresh or cryopreserved at -140C. Each culture condition was generally run in triplicate wells. The leukapheresis product for the unexposed donors was obtained through commercial purchase.

Receptor libraries were prepared by PCR. At the Johns Hopkins FTIC core, DNA from the cultured CD4+ T cells underwent TCR sequencing with the Oncomine TCR Beta short-read assay. The QIAamp micro DNA kit was used to extract genomic DNA from the cultured CD4+ T cells. Oncomine TCR Beta libraries from cultured CD4+ T cells were pooled using unique dual indexes and sequenced on an Illumina iSeq 100. Processing in the source paper ran as follows. Non-productive sequences were filtered out, and CDR3s that did not start with C, did not end with F or W, or were shorter than 7 amino acids were discarded. Antigen-specific clonotypes were identified using the MANAFEST web application through comparison of peptide-stimulated wells with reference and other culture wells. Positive clones required FDR below 0.05, an odds ratio above 5, and productive frequency above 0.1% in at least two of three replicate wells. A clonotype was classed as cross-reactive if the clonotype showed significant expansion both in SARS-CoV-2 spike wells and in at least one common cold coronavirus spike condition. Levenshtein distances (stringdist) and unrooted phylogenetic trees (ape) in R version 3.6.1 were used to assess CDR3 homology. TCRdb redid the processing of the public reads, applying fastp at Q25 and MiXCR, and retained in-frame beta chains. Each entry is one CDR3 protein sequence, shown with its most common DNA and genes. None of the V and J calls come from the authors' own analysis; TCRdb made them. The sample has 10,000 or so distinct CDR3 sequences on record, around a third of them singletons. The ten biggest clones cover 20% of the sample.

Of note for this clonotype: Which antigen it targets is not known. Nothing much larger sits one base from this clone, and base qualities are not available.

Looking up the germline V gene (reference sequence) yields CDR1 DFQATT and CDR2 SNEGSKA. There are 16 amino acids in the CDR3, from cysteine to phenylalanine inclusive. Only the CDR3 DNA is retained, 48 bases long and in frame from the first base. V is cut back by 3 bases and J by 4 bases, with 8 bases in the junction unmatched. The sample taken for sequencing was CD4+ T cells from blood, cultured in vitro. The chain was built from TRBV20-1 and TRBJ2-3; 12 bases in the junction line up with TRBD2. This TCR came from a human donor in good health. For the CDR3, the sequence is CSASGLASGRADTQYF. The sequence in DNA is TGCAGTGCTAGTGGCCTGGCTAGCGGGAGGGCAGATACGCAGTATTTT.